A single T cell receptor beta chain is shown here with its context. Antigen unknown. CDR1 and CDR2 from the germline V gene are SGHDT and YYEEEE. V was shortened by 0 bases and J by 0 bases, with 4 bases between the two germline ends. This CDR3 has 14 amino acids. TCRdb's copy holds only in-frame clones and misses some; the assay was immunoSEQ multiplex PCR. This repertoire shows roughly 70,000 clones, approximately 90% found once; its top ten account for around 2%. The source of the sample is a study of OX40 agonist ivuxolimab in advanced cancers. Broader study findings: Dosing at 0.1 to 3.0 mg/kg was accompanied by clonal expansion of CD4+ and CD8+ blood T cells by week 6. In CD8+ T cells, expanded clones were on average more numerous than in CD4+.

This TCR derives from an adult with an advanced solid tumor such as melanoma, head and neck, liver or kidney cancer. Sample: CD4+ or CD8+ T cells sorted from blood, taken in a trial of the OX40 agonist ivuxolimab. The rearrangement links TRBV5-6 to TRBJ2-1; D uncertain. The CDR3 DNA follows: TGTGCCAGCAGCTTGGTTAGCTCCTACAATGAGCAGTTCTTC. Translated, it gives CASSLVSSYNEQFF.